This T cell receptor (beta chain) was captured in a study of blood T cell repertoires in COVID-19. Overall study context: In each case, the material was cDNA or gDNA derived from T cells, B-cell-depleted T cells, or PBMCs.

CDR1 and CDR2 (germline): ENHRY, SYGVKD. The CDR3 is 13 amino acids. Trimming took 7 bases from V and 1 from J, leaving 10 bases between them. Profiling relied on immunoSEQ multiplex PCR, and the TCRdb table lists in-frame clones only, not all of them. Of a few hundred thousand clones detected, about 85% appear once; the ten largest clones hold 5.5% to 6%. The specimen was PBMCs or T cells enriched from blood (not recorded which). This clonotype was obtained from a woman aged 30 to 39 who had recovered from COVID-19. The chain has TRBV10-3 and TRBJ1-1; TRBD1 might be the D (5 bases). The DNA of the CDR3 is TGTGCCATCACGGGCAGGGAGAACACTGAAGCTTTCTTT. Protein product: CAITGRENTEAFF.